This T cell receptor beta chain was sequenced during a study of blood T cell repertoires in COVID-19. In the study overall: Acute and convalescent COVID-19 samples came from the United States, Italy and Spain. Sources were T cells, B-cell-depleted T cells, or PBMCs; the material itself was cDNA or gDNA.

Per the authors' pipeline: Scientists estimated how many nucleated cells there were by amplifying reference gene primers. Method: immunoSEQ multiplex PCR; TCRdb's copy keeps in-frame clones and lacks some. Clone size and the V and J calls come from that table; the DNA yielded D and trimming. Altogether around 100,000 clones are present, 70% to 85% being singletons, with the ten largest covering more than 20%. The germline gives CDR1 SGHNT, CDR2 YYREEE (reference sequence). The CDR3 length is 16 residues. The trim removed 4 bases at V and 4 bases at J, leaving 9 bases unmatched. The receptor was isolated from a human donor in a cohort sampled during active COVID-19. Sequencing input: peripheral blood. J is TRBJ2-1 and V is TRBV5-4; 9 nucleotides agree with TRBD2. DNA of the CDR3: TGTGCCAGCAGCATGGGTAGCGGGAGCTGGTACAATGAGCAGTTCTTC. Translated, it gives CASSMGSGSWYNEQFF.